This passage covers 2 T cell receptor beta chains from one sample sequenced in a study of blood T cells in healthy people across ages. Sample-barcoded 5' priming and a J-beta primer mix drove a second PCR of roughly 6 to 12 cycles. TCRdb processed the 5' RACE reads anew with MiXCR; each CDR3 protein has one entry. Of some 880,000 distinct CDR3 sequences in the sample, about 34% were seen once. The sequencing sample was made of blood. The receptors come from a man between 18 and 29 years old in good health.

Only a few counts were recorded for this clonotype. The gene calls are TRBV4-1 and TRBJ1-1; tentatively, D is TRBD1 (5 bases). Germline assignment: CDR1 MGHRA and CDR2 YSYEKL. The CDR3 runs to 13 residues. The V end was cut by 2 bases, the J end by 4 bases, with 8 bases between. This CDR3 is CASSQTGATEAFF. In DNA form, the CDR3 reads TGCGCCAGCAGCCAAACAGGTGCCACTGAAGCTTTCTTT.

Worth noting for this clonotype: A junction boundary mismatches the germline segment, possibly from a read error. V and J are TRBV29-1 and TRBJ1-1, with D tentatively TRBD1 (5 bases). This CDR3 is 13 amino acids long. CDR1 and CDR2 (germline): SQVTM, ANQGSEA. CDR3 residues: CSGGGRMNAEAFF. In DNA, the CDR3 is TGCAGCGGCGGGGGACGGATGAACGCTGAAGCTTTCTTT.